Listed here are 6 T cell receptor beta chains from one sample, sequenced in a study of patients and donors after allogeneic stem cell transplantation. TCRdb reprocessed the RT-PCR reads via MiXCR and lists one record per CDR3 protein. The sample yields over 200,000 distinct CDR3 sequences, 38% seen once. The sequenced sample was blood, either unsorted or a sorted T cell fraction (not recorded which). The origin of the receptors is a human donor who was either an allogeneic HSCT recipient or a stem cell or donor lymphocyte infusion donor (not recorded which). It is not recorded whose cells these are; they may come from a transplant donor.

The CDR3 protein is CASSFVPSLSSEAFF. In nucleotides, the CDR3 is TGTGCCAGCAGTTTCGTTCCCTCGCTATCGTCTGAAGCTTTCTTT. The chain couples TRBV12-3 or TRBV12-4 to TRBJ1-1; D is unresolved. The length of the CDR3 is 15 residues. The ends were cut back, 3 bases at V and 6 bases at J, with 17 bases in the middle.

The gene calls are TRBV20-1 and TRBJ1-1; TRBD1 aligns across 8 bases. Germline V gene sequence: CDR1 DFQATT, CDR2 SNEGSKA (reference sequence). V lost 2 bases and J lost 10; bases outside the gene matches: 6. The length of the CDR3 is 12 residues. The CDR3: CSARLRDRGAFF. DNA of the CDR3: TGCAGTGCTAGACTCCGCGACAGGGGAGCTTTCTTT.

The genes are TRBV15 and TRBJ1-4; 9 positions match TRBD1. V was clipped by 3 bases and J by 5 bases; unmatched bases: 4. The CDR3 is made up of 15 amino acids. Germline CDR1 LNHNV, CDR2 YYDKDF (reference sequence). The DNA of the CDR3 is TGTGCCACCAGCAGGGACAGGGGAAGGAATGAAAAACTGTTTTTT. The encoded protein is CATSRDRGRNEKLFF.

This chain connects TRBV7-6 to TRBJ2-7; D gene unclear. Germline assignment: CDR1 SGHVS and CDR2 FNYEAQ. Trimming removed 6 bases from V and 0 bases from J, with 12 bases in between. This CDR3 is built from 14 residues. The DNA of the CDR3 is TGTGCCAGCAGTCAGGCCCAATTCTCCTACGAGCAGTACTTC. It translates to CASSQAQFSYEQYF.

The chain recombines TRBV5-1 with TRBJ1-1, with D perhaps matching TRBD1 (6 bases). The V gene lost 8 bases and the J gene lost 1 base, with 9 bases spanning the gap. This CDR3 region has 12 residues. Germline V gene data show CDR1 as SGHRS and CDR2 as YFSETQ. CDR3 sequence reads: CASTTGNTEAFF. For the CDR3, the DNA is TGCGCCAGTACGACAGGGAACACTGAAGCTTTCTTT.

A few counts support this clonotype. The V gene is TRBV7-9, the J gene TRBJ1-1; perhaps TRBD1 as D (6 bases). The germline V and J ends were trimmed by 0 bases and 0 bases, with 8 bases remaining between them. The CDR3 length is 15 residues. Germline values: CDR1 SEHNR, CDR2 FQNEAQ (reference sequence). The CDR3 loop is CASSLAGGLNTEAFF. CDR3 coding DNA: TGTGCCAGCAGCTTAGCAGGGGGGTTGAACACTGAAGCTTTCTTT.